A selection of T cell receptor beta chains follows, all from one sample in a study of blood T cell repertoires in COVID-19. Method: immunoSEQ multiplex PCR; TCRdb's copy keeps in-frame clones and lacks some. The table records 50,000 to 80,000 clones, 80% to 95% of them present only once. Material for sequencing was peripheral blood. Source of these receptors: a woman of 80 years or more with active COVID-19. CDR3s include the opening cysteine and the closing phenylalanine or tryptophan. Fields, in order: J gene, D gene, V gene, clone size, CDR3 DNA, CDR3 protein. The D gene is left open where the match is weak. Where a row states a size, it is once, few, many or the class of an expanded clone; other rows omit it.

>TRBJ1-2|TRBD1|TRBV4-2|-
TGTGCCAGCAGCCGAGGGACAGGGATAGAGGGCTACACCTTC
CASSRGTGIEGYTF
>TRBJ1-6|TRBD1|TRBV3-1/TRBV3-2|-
TGTGCCAGCAGCTCCCAGGGGGGCTATAATTCACCCCTCCACTTT
CASSSQGGYNSPLHF
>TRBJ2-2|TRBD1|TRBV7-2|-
TGTGCCAGCAGCTTAGAAGGACAGGAGTTGACCGGGGAGCTGTTTTTT
CASSLEGQELTGELFF
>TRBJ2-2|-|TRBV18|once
TGTGCCAGCTCACCGACAGCTAACACCGGGGAGCTGTTTTTT
CASSPTANTGELFF
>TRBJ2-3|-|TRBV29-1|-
TGCAGCGTTGAGAAGACGGGGTCCGGAGATACGCAGTATTTT
CSVEKTGSGDTQYF
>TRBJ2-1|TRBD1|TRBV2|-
TGTGCCAGCAGTGGGACGGGGACAGGGGGCGGGTCCTACAATGAGCAGTTCTTC
CASSGTGTGGGSYNEQFF
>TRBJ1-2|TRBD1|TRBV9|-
TGTGCCAGCAGCGTAGAGGGACAGGGTAAGCGGTCGAGTGGCTACACCTTC
CASSVEGQGKRSSGYTF
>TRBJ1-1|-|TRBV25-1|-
TGTGCCAGCAGCAAAGAGGGTTTACGCGCGAACACTGAAGCTTTCTTT
CASSKEGLRANTEAFF
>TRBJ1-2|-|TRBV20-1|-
TGCAGTGCTAACGGTGGCTACACCTTC
CSANGGYTF
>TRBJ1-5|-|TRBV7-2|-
TGTGCCAGCAGCTTGTGGCCAGGGGGCAATCAGCCCCAGCATTTT
CASSLWPGGNQPQHF
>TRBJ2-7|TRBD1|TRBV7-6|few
TGTGCCAGCAGCTTAGGGACAGGGTACGAGCAGTACTTC
CASSLGTGYEQYF
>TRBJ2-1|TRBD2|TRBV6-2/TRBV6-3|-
TGTGCCAGCAGTTACGCGGGACTAGCCGGCTACAATGAGCAGTTCTTC
CASSYAGLAGYNEQFF
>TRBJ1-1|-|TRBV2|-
TGTGCCAGCAGTGTTGAGGTGGGTGCGGGAGCTTTCTTT
CASSVEVGAGAFF
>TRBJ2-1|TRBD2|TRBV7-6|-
TGTGCCAGCAGCTTAGGTGGTTGGACTAGCGGGAGTTCGGGGGCGTACAATGAGCAGTTCTTC
CASSLGGWTSGSSGAYNEQFF
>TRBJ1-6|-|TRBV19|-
TGTGCCAGTAGTGAAACAGCGGGGCTTGTACTTTCACCCCTCCACTTT
CASSETAGLVLSPLHF
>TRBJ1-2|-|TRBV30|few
TGTGCCTGGAGTGTGGGGCAGGGGCAGTATGGCTACACCTTC
CAWSVGQGQYGYTF
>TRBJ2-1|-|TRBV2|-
TGTGCCAGCAGCCCCATGACTACTTATTCCTACAATGAGCAGTTCTTC
CASSPMTTYSYNEQFF
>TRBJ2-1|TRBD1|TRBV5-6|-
TGTGCCAGCAGCTTCTGGGACAGGCCTGAGCAGTTCTTC
CASSFWDRPEQFF
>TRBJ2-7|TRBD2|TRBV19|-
TGTGCCAGTAGTATTTCGGGAGGGCCCTACGAGCAGTACTTC
CASSISGGPYEQYF
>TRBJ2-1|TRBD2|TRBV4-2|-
TGTGCCAGCAGCCAAGATAGGGGACTAGCGCGTAATGAGCAGTTCTTC
CASSQDRGLARNEQFF
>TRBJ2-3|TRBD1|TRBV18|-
TGTGCCAGCTCACACCGGACAGGGGGCGAAGATACGCAGTATTTT
CASSHRTGGEDTQYF
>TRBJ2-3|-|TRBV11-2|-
TGTGCCAGCAGCCGTAGCGGAGATACGCAGTATTTT
CASSRSGDTQYF
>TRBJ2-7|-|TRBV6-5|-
TGTGCCAGCAGTTCCCTGGAGGGACCTACGGGGCAGTACTTC
CASSSLEGPTGQYF
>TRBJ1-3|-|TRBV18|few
TGTGCCAGCTCACACGGGGAGAACTCTGGAAACACCATATATTTT
CASSHGENSGNTIYF
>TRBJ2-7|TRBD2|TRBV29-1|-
TGCAGCGTTGAAGACCCTACTAGCGGGAGCTCCTACGAGCAGTACTTC
CSVEDPTSGSSYEQYF
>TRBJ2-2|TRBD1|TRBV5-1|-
TGCGCCAGCAGCTCCAGACAGGGGTCCACCGGGGAGCTGTTTTTT
CASSSRQGSTGELFF
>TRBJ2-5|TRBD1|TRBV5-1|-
TGCGCCAGCAGCTGGGGACAGGGACAGTACCAAGAGACCCAGTACTTC
CASSWGQGQYQETQYF
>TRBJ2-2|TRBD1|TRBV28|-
TGTGCCAGCAGTTTCTCAGGGGGCGCCCCCGGGGAGCTGTTTTTT
CASSFSGGAPGELFF
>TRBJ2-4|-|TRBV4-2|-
TGTGCCAGCAGTCAAGCCCAGGGGTCAAACATTCAGTACTTC
CASSQAQGSNIQYF
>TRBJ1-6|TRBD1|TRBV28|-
TGTGCCAGCAGTCCGGGACAGGGGTATAATTCACCCCTCCACTTT
CASSPGQGYNSPLHF
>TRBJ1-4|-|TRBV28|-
TGTGCCAGCAGTTTATTTGGGGCCATCTCGGGTGAAAAACTGTTTTTT
CASSLFGAISGEKLFF
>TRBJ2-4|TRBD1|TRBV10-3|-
TGTGCCATCAGTGAGTCGAGAGACAGGGGCATTCAGTACTTC
CAISESRDRGIQYF
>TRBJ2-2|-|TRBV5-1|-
TGCGCCAGCAGCTTGGCCGGGGGTGATTCGAACACCGGGGAGCTGTTTTTT
CASSLAGGDSNTGELFF
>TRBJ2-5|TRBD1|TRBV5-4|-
TGTGCCAGCAGCCCCCGGGACAGGGAAGAGACCCAGTACTTC
CASSPRDREETQYF
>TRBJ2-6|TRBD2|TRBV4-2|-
TGTGCCAGCAGCCTCAGAGAAGGACTAGCGGGTTACTCTGGGGCCAACGTCCTGACTTTC
CASSLREGLAGYSGANVLTF
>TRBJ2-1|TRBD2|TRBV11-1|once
TGTGCCAGCAGCTCTGATAGCGGGGGACACAATGAGCAGTTCTTC
CASSSDSGGHNEQFF
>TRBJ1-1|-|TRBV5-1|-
TGCGCCAGCAGCTTGACGGGGAACACTGAAGCTTTCTTT
CASSLTGNTEAFF
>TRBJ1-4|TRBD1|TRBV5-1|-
TGCGCCAGCAGCAAACAGGGGACTAATGAAAAACTGTTTTTT
CASSKQGTNEKLFF
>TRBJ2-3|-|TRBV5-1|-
TGCGCCAGCAGTACGGGGTCAGAAGGGTGGGCAGATACGCAGTATTTT
CASSTGSEGWADTQYF
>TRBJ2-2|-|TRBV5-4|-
TGTGCCAGCAGCTTAGGGGTTACCGGGGAGCTGTTTTTT
CASSLGVTGELFF
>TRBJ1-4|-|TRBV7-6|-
TGTGCCAGCAGCCCCAAACCGGGAGGGGATGAAAAACTGTTTTTT
CASSPKPGGDEKLFF
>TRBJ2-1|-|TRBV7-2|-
TGTGCCAGCAGCCCTCCTGGCGGACTTGCTTACAATGAGCAGTTCTTC
CASSPPGGLAYNEQFF
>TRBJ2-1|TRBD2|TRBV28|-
TGTGCCAGCAGTTTAACTAGCGGGCCTTACAATGAGCAGTTCTTC
CASSLTSGPYNEQFF
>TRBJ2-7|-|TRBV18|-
TGTGCCAGCTCACCATCGCAGGGGCCCTACGAGCAGTACTTC
CASSPSQGPYEQYF
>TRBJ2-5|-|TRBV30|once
TGTGCCTGGAGTATAGGACGGACTCAAGAGACCCAGTACTTC
CAWSIGRTQETQYF
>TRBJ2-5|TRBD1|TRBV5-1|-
TGCGCCAGCAGCCCCGGGACAGGGGGGTACCAAGAGACCCAGTACTTC
CASSPGTGGYQETQYF
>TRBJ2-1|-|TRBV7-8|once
TGTGCCAGCAGCTTAGCGCCCAGGACTTTGTACAATGAGCAGTTCTTC
CASSLAPRTLYNEQFF
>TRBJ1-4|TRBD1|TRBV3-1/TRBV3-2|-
TGTGCCAGCAGCCAAGATCTGACAGGGGGTAATGAAAAACTGTTTTTT
CASSQDLTGGNEKLFF
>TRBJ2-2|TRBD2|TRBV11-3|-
TGTGCCAGCAGCTTAGGGGGACTACAGAACACCGGGGAGCTGTTTTTT
CASSLGGLQNTGELFF
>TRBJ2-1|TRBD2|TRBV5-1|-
TGCGCCAGCAGCCTTTATGATAGCGGGGGAGGATACAATGAGCAGTTCTTC
CASSLYDSGGGYNEQFF
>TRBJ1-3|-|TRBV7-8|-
TGTGCCAGCAGCTTAGTAGAGGGGGTGAGGGGAAACACCATATATTTT
CASSLVEGVRGNTIYF
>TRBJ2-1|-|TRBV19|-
TGTGCCAGTAGTATAGTACACCTAGGATACTCCTACAATGAGCAGTTCTTC
CASSIVHLGYSYNEQFF